These 29 T cell receptor beta chains were all obtained from the same sample, sequenced in a study of T cell responses to AZD1222 COVID-19 vaccine. Assay: immunoSEQ multiplex PCR; the TCRdb copy retains only in-frame clones and omits some. The sample holds 150,000 or so clones, roughly nine tenths seen once. The sequencing here drew on peripheral blood, taken on day 0 of MenACWY control vaccination. These TCRs come from an adult in good health.

This clone came up once. The V gene is TRBV4-3, the J gene TRBJ2-1, with D uncertain. The V gene's germline CDR1 is LGHNA and CDR2 YSLEER. Between the trimmed V and J ends, which lost 0 bases and 1 base, there was a span of 7 bases. CDR3 length: 15 amino acids. CDR3 nucleotides: TGCGCCAGCAGCCAAGAGCCAGTGTCCTACAATGAGCAGTTCTTC. Encoded protein: CASSQEPVSYNEQFF.

The rearrangement links TRBV20-1 to TRBJ1-5; D gene uncertain. The CDR3 length is 13 residues. Germline V gene sequence: CDR1 DFQATT, CDR2 SNEGSKA (reference sequence). The V end lost 3 bases, the J end lost 4 bases, and 10 bases lay between the germline ends. In nucleotides, the CDR3 is TGCAGTGCTAGTGGACGCCCGAATCAGCCCCAGCATTTT. Encoded protein: CSASGRPNQPQHF.

The chain employs TRBV5-1 and TRBJ2-5; D may be TRBD2 (7 bases). The CDR3 length is 15 residues. Per germline, CDR1 SGHRS and CDR2 YFSETQ. The ends were cut back, 4 bases at V and 5 bases at J, with 18 bases in the middle. The CDR3 reads CASSPGAGVEETQYF. CDR3 in DNA: TGCGCCAGCAGCCCGGGGGCGGGAGTGGAGGAGACCCAGTACTTC.

The chain uses TRBV28 and TRBJ2-3; a weak D match, TRBD1 (5 bases). The V end lost 5 bases, the J end lost 5 bases, and 17 bases lay between the germline ends. This CDR3 has 15 amino acids. Germline CDR1 reads MDHEN; CDR2 reads SYDVKM. CDR3 coding DNA: TGTGCCAGCAGTCGTCAGGGCTACCACAGAGATACGCAGTATTTT. Protein: CASSRQGYHRDTQYF. The whole variable domain, filled in from reference TRBV28 and TRBJ2-3, reads DVKVTQSSRYLVKRTGEKVFLECVQDMDHENMFWYRQDPGLGLRLIYFSYDVKMKEKGDIPEGYSVSREKKERFSLILESASTNQTSMYLCASSRQGYHRDTQYFGPGTRLTVL.

This chain links TRBV7-9 with TRBJ1-1; D might be TRBD1 (6 bases). The V and J ends lost 5 bases and 0 bases respectively, with 13 bases between them. This CDR3 region has 15 residues. Germline V gives CDR1 SEHNR, CDR2 FQNEAQ (reference sequence). This CDR3 is CASSPRGGLNTEAFF. CDR3 bases: TGTGCCAGCAGCCCTAGGGGGGGCTTGAACACTGAAGCTTTCTTT.

The chain couples TRBV3-1 (or the pseudogene TRBV3-2) to TRBJ1-3; the D is unclear. V lost 6 bases and J 0 bases, leaving 9 bases between the germline ends. The CDR3 length is 14 residues. Looked up from germline, CDR1 is LGHDT and CDR2 is YNNKEL (reference sequence). In DNA form, the CDR3 reads TGTGCCAGCAGTCCGATTAGCTCTGGAAACACCATATATTTT. Its translation: CASSPISSGNTIYF.

V gene TRBV5-1 combines with J gene TRBJ2-5; 8 bases fit TRBD1. The J segment lost 5 bases and the V segment lost 0 bases, leaving 0 bases of the junction unmatched. The germline V gene has CDR1 SGHRS and CDR2 YFSETQ. This CDR3 is built from 13 residues. CDR3 coding DNA: TGCGCCAGCAGCTTGGGGACAGGGGAGACCCAGTACTTC. This encodes CASSLGTGETQYF.

The chain carries TRBV6-2 or TRBV6-3 and TRBJ2-6, with D perhaps matching TRBD1 (5 bases). Trimming shortened V by 0 bases and J by 0 bases, and 15 bases separated the two germline ends. CDR3 size: 19 residues. Germline CDR1 MNHEY, CDR2 SVGEGT. CDR3 coding DNA: TGTGCCAGCAGTTACTCGATGGTCAGGGCCAGCTCTGGGGCCAACGTCCTGACTTTC. Amino acids: CASSYSMVRASSGANVLTF.

This clone is a singleton in its sample. V and J are TRBV6-6 and TRBJ1-5, with 7 bases aligning to TRBD1. V trimming: 4 bases; J trimming: 7 bases; junction bases outside the gene matches: 4. The CDR3 covers 13 residues. Germline assignment: CDR1 MNHNY and CDR2 SVGAGI (reference sequence). CDR3 sequence: CASSSGGRQPQHF. CDR3 nucleotide sequence: TGTGCCAGCAGTTCAGGGGGACGGCAGCCCCAGCATTTT.

This clone has just one count. The gene calls are TRBV24-1 and TRBJ2-1; D may match TRBD1 or TRBD2 (5 bases each). The ends were cut back, 2 bases at V and 2 bases at J, with 12 bases in the middle. The length of the CDR3 is 16 residues. Germline V gene sequence: CDR1 KGHDR, CDR2 SFDVKD. The DNA of the CDR3 is TGTGCCACCAGTGATTCCACGGGGCTGACCTACAATGAGCAGTTCTTC. Amino acid sequence: CATSDSTGLTYNEQFF.

The chain has TRBV11-2 and TRBJ1-2, with TRBD1 as a possible D gene (6 bases). The CDR3 loop spans 15 amino acids. Per the germline V gene, CDR1 is SGHAT and CDR2 is FQNNGV. V was clipped by 5 bases and J by 1 base, with 14 bases between them. The CDR3 DNA reads as TGTGCCAGCAGCCCGATTAGGGGGGGTAACTATGGCTACACCTTC. This translates into CASSPIRGGNYGYTF.

This clone was seen a few times. This chain uses TRBV6-5 with TRBJ1-1; 7 positions match TRBD1. Trimming took 5 bases from V and 3 from J; bases not matched to a gene: 9. This CDR3 spans 15 amino acids. CDR1 and CDR2 (germline): MNHEY, SVGAGI. The CDR3 region has the DNA TGTGCCAGCAGTCAGAGAACAGGGGCTCACACTGAAGCTTTCTTT. As protein: CASSQRTGAHTEAFF.

The chain has TRBV28 and TRBJ1-2, with D possibly being TRBD1 (6 bases). From germline, CDR1 is MDHEN and CDR2 SYDVKM. Trimming removed 7 bases from V and 4 bases from J, with 16 bases in between. CDR3 length equals 14 residues. The CDR3 spells CASTLPGQRYGYTF. The CDR3 DNA reads TGTGCCAGCACCCTACCCGGACAGCGCTATGGCTACACCTTC.

This clone was picked up one time. The chain carries TRBV5-1 and TRBJ1-2; 11 bases agree with TRBD1. With V trimmed by 4 bases and J by 0 bases, 8 bases remained unmatched. This CDR3 comprises 17 residues. From germline, CDR1 is SGHRS and CDR2 YFSETQ. The CDR3 reads CASSTGQGAVSNYGYTF. CDR3 coding DNA: TGCGCCAGCAGCACTGGACAGGGGGCTGTTTCTAACTATGGCTACACCTTC. The full variable domain, with the rest looked up from reference TRBV5-1 and TRBJ1-2, is KAGVTQTPRYLIKTRGQQVTLSCSPISGHRSVSWYQQTPGQGLQFLFEYFSETQRNKGNFPGRFSGRQFSNSRSEMNVSTLELGDSALYLCASSTGQGAVSNYGYTFGSGTRLTVV.

The J gene is TRBJ2-3, the V gene TRBV9, with 14 nucleotides matching TRBD2. J gave up 0 bases and V 2 bases, and 5 bases lay outside the gene matches. In germline, CDR1 is SGDLS, CDR2 YYNGEE. CDR3 size: 18 residues. CDR3 coding DNA: TGTGCCAGCAGCGTGACTAGCGGGGGGGGCCGTAGCACAGATACGCAGTATTTT. As protein: CASSVTSGGGRSTDTQYF.

CDR3 amino acids: CASGEGRDEQYF. In nucleotides, the CDR3 is TGTGCCAGCGGAGAGGGAAGGGACGAGCAGTACTTC. This chain joins TRBV27 and TRBJ2-7, with TRBD2 as a possible D gene (5 bases). The V gene lost 8 bases and the J gene lost 5 bases, with 13 bases spanning the gap. The CDR3 length is 12 residues. Germline CDR1 is MNHEY and CDR2 is SMNVEV (reference sequence).

The chain uses TRBV5-1 and TRBJ2-2; unclear D gene. This CDR3 has 15 amino acids. The V gene's germline CDR1 is SGHRS and CDR2 YFSETQ. Trimming took off 0 bases at V and 2 bases at J, with 8 bases between the two ends. DNA for the CDR3: TGCGCCAGCAGCTTGGACGCCAGAAACACCGGGGAGCTGTTTTTT. This translates into CASSLDARNTGELFF.

This sequence joins TRBV4-3 and TRBJ1-1; D might be TRBD1 (5 bases). The CDR3 loop spans 15 amino acids. The germline V gene encodes CDR1 LGHNA and CDR2 YSLEER. V gave up 5 bases and J gave up 1 base, with 14 bases separating them. The DNA for the CDR3 is TGCGCCAGCAGCGTACAGGTCGGGGGGAACACTGAAGCTTTCTTT. It specifies CASSVQVGGNTEAFF.

The V call is TRBV5-4, the J call TRBJ1-1, with TRBD1 matching over 8 bases. The CDR3 extends over 14 amino acids. Trimming cost V 4 bases and J 0 bases; bases outside gene matches: 2. Per the germline V gene, CDR1 is SGHNT and CDR2 is YYREEE (reference sequence). CDR3 region: CASSLTGVNTEAFF. In nucleotides, the CDR3 is TGTGCCAGCAGCCTGACAGGGGTGAACACTGAAGCTTTCTTT. Combining the CDR3 with reference TRBV5-4 and TRBJ1-1 gives the whole variable domain ETGVTQSPTHLIKTRGQQVTLRCSSQSGHNTVSWYQQALGQGPQFIFQYYREEENGRGNFPPRFSGLQFPNYSSELNVNALELDDSALYLCASSLTGVNTEAFFGQGTRLTVV.

This chain uses TRBV18 with TRBJ1-1; maybe TRBD1 (6 bases). The CDR3 is 15 amino acids. The germline V gene encodes CDR1 KGHSH and CDR2 LQKENI. Trimming left V 3 bases short and J 0 bases short, with 11 bases between. The CDR3 is CASSPTGIMNTEAFF. DNA of the CDR3: TGTGCCAGCTCACCGACAGGTATCATGAACACTGAAGCTTTCTTT.

The V call is TRBV5-1, the J call TRBJ1-1, with 7 bases that match TRBD1. Germline-derived CDR1 and CDR2 are SGHRS and YFSETQ. Trimming took 0 bases from V and 5 from J; bases not matched to a gene: 1. This CDR3 contains 13 residues. CDR3 bases: TGCGCCAGCAGCTTGGACAGGGGTACTGAAGCTTTCTTT. Its protein is CASSLDRGTEAFF.

The V call is TRBV5-1, the J call TRBJ1-2; TRBD1 agrees at 7 bases. V dropped 4 bases and J dropped 7; count of bases not matched to a gene: 16. CDR1 and CDR2 (germline): SGHRS, YFSETQ. The CDR3 consists of 16 residues. CDR3 amino acids: CASSPNRPTGMGGYTF. DNA for the CDR3: TGCGCCAGCAGCCCAAATCGACCGACAGGGATGGGTGGCTACACCTTC.

The chain links TRBV21-1 to TRBJ2-3; TRBD2, the D gene given by the table, was not confirmed from the DNA. TRBV21-1 is a known pseudogene. The CDR3 sequence is 15 residues long. The CDR3 coding sequence is TGTGCCAGCCCTCGGGGCGGGAGTTTGCCAGATACGCAGTATTTT. Protein sequence: CASPRGGSLPDTQYF.

In this sample, this clone turned up once. The chain is built from TRBV9 and TRBJ2-1, with 12 nucleotides matching TRBD2. CDR1 is SGDLS, CDR2 YYNGEE, per germline. The CDR3 contains 17 residues. The V gene end was trimmed by 0 bases and the J gene end by 9 bases; junction bases not matched to a gene: 10. CDR3 coding DNA: TGTGCCAGCAGCGTAGGAATGACTAGCGGGAGTAATAGTGAGCAGTTCTTC. Translated, it gives CASSVGMTSGSNSEQFF.

The chain uses TRBV29-1 and TRBJ2-7, with D possibly called TRBD1 or TRBD2 (6 bases each). The V gene's germline CDR1 is SQVTM and CDR2 ANQGSEA. The length of the CDR3 is 16 residues. The CDR3 reads CTLEGGGTRDLYEQYV. CDR3 sequence (DNA): TGCACCCTCGAGGGAGGAGGGACACGCGACTTATACGAGCAGTACGTC.

The rearrangement joins TRBV5-1 to TRBJ1-1; TRBD1 agrees at 8 bases. The V and J ends lost 4 bases and 4 bases, in that order; junction bases with no gene match: 6. CDR3 length: 14 amino acids. The V gene's germline CDR1 is SGHRS and CDR2 YFSETQ. The DNA of the CDR3 is TGCGCCAGCAGCGAGGGACAGGTCACCACTGAAGCTTTCTTT. This sequence encodes CASSEGQVTTEAFF. Variable domain in full (rest from reference TRBV5-1 and TRBJ1-1): KAGVTQTPRYLIKTRGQQVTLSCSPISGHRSVSWYQQTPGQGLQFLFEYFSETQRNKGNFPGRFSGRQFSNSRSEMNVSTLELGDSALYLCASSEGQVTTEAFFGQGTRLTVV.

The count of this clone is one. V and J are TRBV6-6 and TRBJ2-7; either TRBD1 or TRBD2 may supply D (5 bases each). CDR3 size: 14 residues. V lost 5 bases to trimming and J lost 2 bases, with 13 bases between them. Germline-derived CDR1 and CDR2 are MNHNY and SVGAGI (reference sequence). CDR3 DNA: TGTGCCAGCAGTGCCCGGGGCAGGGCCTACGAGCAGTACGTC. Translation: CASSARGRAYEQYV.

The J gene is TRBJ2-2, the V gene TRBV24-1, with D perhaps matching TRBD2 (5 bases). Germline V lookup: CDR1 KGHDR, CDR2 SFDVKD. The V end was cut by 5 bases, the J end by 5 bases, with 11 bases between. This CDR3 is 14 amino acids long. The CDR3 region is CATSAPDLTGELFF. The CDR3 nucleotides are TGTGCCACCAGTGCCCCGGACTTGACCGGGGAGCTGTTTTTT.

The CDR3 is CASSYKRGAYNEQFF. CDR3 in DNA: TGCGCCAGCAGTTATAAGCGGGGGGCGTACAATGAGCAGTTCTTC. The chain joins TRBV10-2 to TRBJ2-1; 9 bases fit TRBD2. The CDR3 is 15 amino acids. Unmatched junction bases numbered 6, after V lost 5 bases and J lost 4 bases. Per germline, CDR1 WSHSY and CDR2 SAAADI.